This record covers a single T cell receptor (beta chain). This clonotype has at least ten counts. Its antigen specificity is not known. No base quality information exists; no much larger clone differs at one position. Libraries were built with PCR. Sequencer: Illumina HiSeq 2500. Molecular barcoding was employed in the preparation of TCR libraries, with unique molecular identifiers being used to normalize TCRbeta repertoire quantification. TCRdb ran its own pipeline on the public reads, namely fastp trimming at Q25 and MiXCR clone calling, and kept in-frame beta chains. Duplicate CDR3 protein sequences are folded into a single record with the most common DNA and genes. This sample holds about 830,000 distinct CDR3 sequences; roughly 16% were observed only once. The ten most abundant clones make up approximately 5% of the sample. Counted from cysteine to phenylalanine, this CDR3 has 14 amino acids. Just CDR3 DNA is preserved here, 42 bases in frame from base 1. Relative to germline, V is missing 3 bases and J is missing 6 bases, with 6 bases of the junction outside any gene match. In the germline V gene, CDR1 corresponds to MNHEY and CDR2 to SVGAGI.

In light of the paper, this sample's treatment or condition label describes: allogeneic hematopoietic cell transplantation with graft depleted of TCRalphabeta T cells and CD19 B cells. The transplant recipients were children given TCRalphabeta/CD19-depleted allogeneic hematopoietic cell grafts. The data originate from a study of T-cell reconstitution after alpha-beta-depleted transplantation in children listed by TCRdb under 2016. At the level of the whole study: Using TCR repertoire profiling, the study followed T-cell immune reconstitution in a quantitative way in children after TCRalphabeta/CD19-depleted allogeneic hematopoietic cell transplantation.

Paper-wide results and their limitations: Hyperexpanded clone frequencies declined over subsequent months; after one year, T-cell counts and TCRbeta diversity were mostly attributed to newly produced T cells. In some patients, high TCRbeta diversity at day 60 was attributed to recipient T cells and intrathymic progenitors that had survived conditioning. The apparently early recovery of alphabetaT-cell counts about two months after transplant reportedly depended on only several hundred rapidly expanded clones that came from non-depleted graft cells.

The starting material was PBMCs, mostly from graft donor cells, obtained 360 days after TCRalphabeta/CD19-depleted stem cell transplant. The chain was built from TRBV6-5 and TRBJ2-3, with 7 junctional bases fitting TRBD1. The TCR comes from a male patient younger than 18 who had a stem cell transplant for acute lymphoblastic leukemia, so the T cells may come from the graft donor. CDR3 protein: CASSYRQGTDTQYF. The DNA reads TGTGCCAGCAGTTATCGACAGGGTACGGATACGCAGTATTTT.